Sequencing of this TCR beta chain was carried out in a study of siplizumab effects on memory and regulatory T cells. Looking at the study overall: Siplizumab at about 1 ug/mL was tested against drug-free controls in paired reactions. Broader study findings: A minor fraction of alloreactive clones, and no more, mapped to unstimulated subsets. Naive T cells looked more diverse than memory cells and looked like major alloresponse contributors. Proliferating siplizumab-cultured Tregs lacked confirmed suppressive function.

Clones were read by immunoSEQ multiplex PCR, and TCRdb kept only the in-frame ones, dropping some. The sample consists of 9,500 to 10,000 clones, about 41% of them appearing once. On this clone itself: As yet, its antigen is unknown.

The V gene's germline CDR1 is SGHDN and CDR2 FVKESK. V gave up 8 bases and J gave up 6 bases; unmatched junction bases: 5. The CDR3 totals 13 residues. Kept together in coculture, the mixed lymphocyte reaction cells spent about six days at 37°C. The chain uses TRBV14 and TRBJ2-3; the match to TRBD2 covers 10 bases. What was sequenced was CFSE-low (dividing) CD4+ T cells sorted from an allogeneic mixed lymphocyte reaction. The clonotype was recovered from a human donor in good health; the cells came from an allogeneic mixed lymphocyte reaction. The CDR3 loop reads CASLGTSEDTQYF. In DNA, the CDR3 is TGTGCCAGCCTAGGGACTAGCGAGGATACGCAGTATTTT. The variable domain in full, with the rest retrieved from reference TRBV14 and TRBJ2-3, is EAGVTQFPSHSVIEKGQTVTLRCDPISGHDNLYWYRRVMGKEIKFLLHFVKESKQDESGMPNNRFLAERTGGTYSTLKVQPAELEDSGVYFCASLGTSEDTQYFGPGTRLTVL.